The 19 T cell receptor beta chains below come from one sample, sequenced in a study of technical replicates of blood from four donors. The method was immunoSEQ multiplex PCR; TCRdb's version includes in-frame clones alone and lacks a portion of them. The sample includes roughly 79,000 clones, about 81% of them seen just once. The material sequenced was PBMCs. These receptors were obtained from a human donor in good health. Some clones in this sample may be carry-over from other donors' samples.

The chain joins TRBV19 to TRBJ1-5, with D unresolved. CDR3 length equals 13 residues. Germline V lookup: CDR1 LNHDA, CDR2 SQIVND (reference sequence). V was pared by 3 bases and J by 5 bases, with 8 bases between. Here the CDR3 DNA reads TGTGCCAGTAGTATTAACGGGTATCAGCCCCAGCATTTT. As protein: CASSINGYQPQHF.

This sequence joins TRBV28 and TRBJ2-1; 7 bases agree with TRBD2. This CDR3 comprises 12 residues. The trim removed 8 bases at V and 3 bases at J, leaving 1 base unmatched. Germline V CDR1 and CDR2: MDHEN, SYDVKM. CDR3 in DNA: TGTGCCAGCGCGGGGGTCTACAATGAGCAGTTCTTC. Amino acid sequence: CASAGVYNEQFF.

DNA for the CDR3: TGCGCCAGCAGCTCTACAGGGGTGGATCAGCCCCAGCATTTT. It translates to CASSSTGVDQPQHF. The J gene is TRBJ1-5, the V gene TRBV5-1; the match to TRBD1 covers 7 bases. This CDR3 is built from 14 residues. The germline V gene encodes CDR1 SGHRS and CDR2 YFSETQ. The trim removed 3 bases at V and 5 bases at J, leaving 5 bases unmatched.

The chain has TRBV6-1 and TRBJ2-2; maybe TRBD1 (6 bases). V was shortened by 1 base and J by 5 bases, with 11 bases between the two germline ends. CDR3 size: 15 residues. From germline, CDR1 is MNHNS and CDR2 SASEGT. The CDR3 region is CASSEVVRGTGELFF. Here the CDR3 DNA reads TGTGCCAGCAGTGAAGTTGTCAGGGGAACCGGGGAGCTGTTTTTT.

J is TRBJ1-5 and V is TRBV30; D gene uncertain. Trimming removed 1 base from V and 3 bases from J, with 7 bases in between. The CDR3 has 13 residues. Per the germline V gene, CDR1 is GTSNPN and CDR2 is SVGIG (reference sequence). This CDR3 reads CAWSDRHNQPQHF. In DNA, the CDR3 is TGTGCCTGGAGTGACCGACACAATCAGCCCCAGCATTTT.

The chain employs TRBV20-1 and TRBJ2-3, with a possible D match to TRBD2 (5 bases). With 0 bases removed from V and 9 bases from J, the gap between germline ends came to 7 bases. CDR3 length: 11 amino acids. Germline CDR1 reads DFQATT; CDR2 reads SNEGSKA (reference sequence). The chain's CDR3 is CSARDRRTQYF. The DNA for the CDR3 is TGCAGTGCTAGAGATCGGAGGACGCAGTATTTT.

CDR3 amino acids: CASSPEDRVDGYTF. CDR3 in DNA: TGTGCCAGTAGTCCCGAGGACAGGGTGGATGGCTACACCTTC. The chain employs TRBV19 and TRBJ1-2, with TRBD1 matching over 8 bases. V trimming: 5 bases; J trimming: 6 bases; junction bases outside the gene matches: 8. Germline CDR1 and CDR2: LNHDA and SQIVND (reference sequence). This CDR3 has 14 amino acids.

The chain couples TRBV10-2 to TRBJ1-5, with D possibly TRBD1 on 5 matching bases. The CDR3 covers 13 residues. CDR1 WSHSY and CDR2 SAAADI come from the germline V gene. Between the trimmed V and J ends, which lost 8 bases and 9 bases, there was a span of 17 bases. The CDR3 nucleotides read TGCGCCAGCGGAGACAGCCGCCAGACGCCCCAGCATTTT. Its protein is CASGDSRQTPQHF.

The CDR3 here is CAWDSDSNVWNTEAFF. CDR3 nucleotide sequence: TGTGCCTGGGACTCGGACAGTAATGTGTGGAACACTGAAGCTTTCTTT. This rearrangement joins TRBV30 to TRBJ1-1; D might be TRBD1 (6 bases). Germline CDR1 reads GTSNPN; CDR2 reads SVGIG (reference sequence). The CDR3 contains 16 residues. Trimming cost V 5 bases and J 1 base, with 20 bases left between them.

The V call is TRBV7-2, the J call TRBJ2-1; 9 nucleotides align to TRBD1. Losses at the gene ends were 1 base for V and 8 bases for J; bases not matched to a gene: 9. The germline V gene has CDR1 SGHTA and CDR2 FQGNSA. The length of the CDR3 is 16 residues. For the CDR3, the DNA is TGTGCCAGCAGCTTAGTCGCACGGACAGGGGCCCATGAGCAGTTCTTC. Translating it yields CASSLVARTGAHEQFF.

The CDR3 spells CASSFGGTDTQYF. The CDR3, as DNA: TGTGCCAGCAGCTTCGGGGGCACAGATACGCAGTATTTT. The V gene is TRBV11-3, the J gene TRBJ2-3; maybe TRBD2 (5 bases). Germline V gene lookup returns CDR1 SGHNT and CDR2 YENEEA. The CDR3 runs 13 residues. V was pared by 3 bases and J by 1 base, with 5 bases between. The full variable domain, with the rest looked up from reference TRBV11-3 and TRBJ2-3, is EAGVVQSPRYKIIEKKQPVAFWCNPISGHNTLYWYLQNLGQGPELLIRYENEEAVDDSQLPKDRFSAERLKGVDSTLKIQPAELGDSAVYLCASSFGGTDTQYFGPGTRLTVL.

The J gene is TRBJ1-2, the V gene TRBV6-5, with a weak D call TRBD1 (5 bases). The CDR3 length is 15 residues. Trimming cost V 6 bases and J 0 bases, with 14 bases left between them. Germline CDR1 is MNHEY and CDR2 is SVGAGI. CDR3 nucleotides: TGTGCCAGCAGATCCGGACACGGCGCTAACTATGGCTACACCTTC. Translation gives CASRSGHGANYGYTF.

V and J are TRBV2 and TRBJ2-2, with 7 nucleotides matching TRBD2. V dropped 4 bases and J dropped 4; count of bases not matched to a gene: 6. Germline values: CDR1 SNHLY, CDR2 FYNNEI. The length of the CDR3 is 15 residues. The DNA for the CDR3 is TGTGCCAGCAGTGCCCCTAGCGGCTCCACCGGGGAGCTGTTTTTT. It specifies CASSAPSGSTGELFF. The full variable domain, with the rest looked up from reference TRBV2 and TRBJ2-2, is EPEVTQTPSHQVTQMGQEVILRCVPISNHLYFYWYRQILGQKVEFLVSFYNNEISEKSEIFDDQFSVERPDGSNFTLKIRSTKLEDSAMYFCASSAPSGSTGELFFGEGSRLTVL.

The chain combines TRBV9 with TRBJ2-2; 7 bases agree with TRBD2. The length of the CDR3 is 14 residues. Germline CDR1 and CDR2: SGDLS and YYNGEE. Trimming removed 5 bases from V and 2 bases from J; junction bases left unmatched: 3. CDR3 nucleotide sequence: TGTGCCAGCAGAGCGGGAAGCAACACCGGGGAGCTGTTTTTT. As protein: CASRAGSNTGELFF.

The chain joins TRBV19 to TRBJ1-5; 7 nucleotides align to TRBD1. Trimming took 3 bases from V and 3 from J; bases not matched to a gene: 5. Looked up from germline, CDR1 is LNHDA and CDR2 is SQIVND (reference sequence). CDR3 size: 15 residues. CDR3 loop: CASSMTGFINQPQHF. The CDR3 nucleotides are TGTGCCAGTAGTATGACAGGGTTTATCAATCAGCCCCAGCATTTT.

This chain joins TRBV13 and TRBJ2-7; 10 bases align to TRBD2. The V segment lost 5 bases and the J segment 5 bases; nucleotides outside the gene matches: 12. The CDR3 length is 16 residues. Germline CDR1 is PRHDT and CDR2 is FYEKMQ (reference sequence). The CDR3 region has the DNA TGTGCCAGCAGCCGGACAACTAGCGGGATGACGCACGAGCAGTACTTC. It specifies CASSRTTSGMTHEQYF.

This clone was recorded a few times. The V gene is TRBV4-1, the J gene TRBJ2-1; 7 bases match TRBD1. The CDR3 extends over 15 amino acids. The V and J ends lost 4 bases and 10 bases, in that order; junction bases with no gene match: 13. CDR1 is MGHRA and CDR2 is YSYEKL in the germline V gene. This chain's CDR3 is CASSRRPDRVREQFF. CDR3 sequence (DNA): TGCGCCAGCAGCCGCCGGCCCGACAGGGTGCGGGAGCAGTTCTTC.

The sample holds one count of this clone. The chain combines TRBV29-1 with TRBJ2-1; TRBD1 matches 8 bases. V shed 8 bases, J shed 7 bases, and the junction held 10 bases outside the gene matches. This CDR3 contains 13 residues. Germline CDR1 reads SQVTM; CDR2 reads ANQGSEA. CDR3 in amino acids: CSIWTGKDNEQFF. In DNA, the CDR3 is TGCAGCATCTGGACAGGGAAGGATAATGAGCAGTTCTTC.

This chain links TRBV30 with TRBJ1-2; D is unclear. V was trimmed by 0 bases and J by 5 bases, leaving 10 bases between them. There are 13 residues in the CDR3. Germline CDR1 and CDR2: GTSNPN and SVGIG (reference sequence). The CDR3 nucleotides are TGTGCCTGGAGTGTACTGGGAGGGTATGGCTACACCTTC. Protein sequence: CAWSVLGGYGYTF.